The 22 T cell receptor beta chains listed next were all sequenced from one sample in a study of blood T cells in healthy people across ages. Through a sample-barcoded 5' primer and a J-beta primer mix, a second PCR was run for 7 to 11 cycles. TCRdb itself ran the 5' RACE reads through MiXCR, one entry per CDR3 protein. The sample has hundreds of thousands of distinct CDR3 sequences, 20% to 25% seen once. Sequencing was carried out using blood. These receptors were obtained from a man between 65 and 85 years old in good health.

V is TRBV2 and J is TRBJ2-4, with unresolved D. Trimming stripped 3 bases from V and 0 bases from J, with 9 bases between. The CDR3 consists of 15 residues. Germline V gene lookup returns CDR1 SNHLY and CDR2 FYNNEI. The CDR3 sequence is CASSEDQLAKNIQYF. The CDR3 bases are TGTGCCAGCAGTGAGGACCAGCTAGCCAAAAACATTCAGTACTTC.

The chain carries TRBV4-1 and TRBJ2-7; D gene ambiguous. The germline gives CDR1 MGHRA, CDR2 YSYEKL. The germline V and J ends were trimmed by 1 base and 2 bases, with 9 bases remaining between them. This CDR3 is built from 14 residues. CDR3 protein: CASSQAFGAYEQYF. CDR3 nucleotides: TGCGCCAGCAGCCAAGCCTTTGGGGCCTACGAGCAGTACTTC.

The rearrangement links TRBV6-5 to TRBJ1-2; possibly TRBD1 for D (5 bases). The germline V gene has CDR1 MNHEY and CDR2 SVGAGI. CDR3 size: 15 residues. V was pared by 4 bases and J by 6 bases, with 18 bases between. The CDR3 DNA follows: TGTGCCAGCAGTTCCCCGCGGGCCAGGGAGAATGGCTACACCTTC. Its protein product is CASSSPRARENGYTF.

The chain uses TRBV12-3 or TRBV12-4 and TRBJ1-1, with TRBD1 matching 10 bases. Losses at the gene ends were 4 bases for V and 5 bases for J; bases not matched to a gene: 1. The CDR3 totals 13 residues. Written as DNA, the CDR3 is TGTGCCAGCAGTTCGGACAGGGGGACTGAAGCTTTCTTT. Its translation: CASSSDRGTEAFF.

This chain joins TRBV12-3 or TRBV12-4 and TRBJ2-2; TRBD2 matches 8 bases. The CDR3 is 17 amino acids. The V gene end was trimmed by 6 bases and the J gene end by 6 bases; junction bases not matched to a gene: 15. DNA of the CDR3: TGTGCCAGCAGCCGGACCCTAGACGGGAGGGCCTCCGGGGAGCTGTTTTTT. Residues: CASSRTLDGRASGELFF.

The chain employs TRBV20-1 and TRBJ1-5, with no clear D. The CDR3 covers 12 residues. The V end was cut by 3 bases, the J end by 3 bases, with 6 bases between. The germline CDR1 and CDR2 sequences are DFQATT and SNEGSKA (reference sequence). DNA of the CDR3: TGCAGTGCTAGCACTTTCAATCAGCCCCAGCATTTT. Residues: CSASTFNQPQHF.

This clonotype was found once. The genes are TRBV7-9 and TRBJ1-3; 7 bases match TRBD1. V trimming: 0 bases; J trimming: 2 bases; junction bases outside the gene matches: 4. The CDR3 runs 16 residues. CDR1 SEHNR and CDR2 FQNEAQ come from the germline V gene (reference sequence). As DNA, the CDR3 is TGTGCCAGCAGCTTAGCGACAGGGACTACTGGAAACACCATATATTTT. Its protein is CASSLATGTTGNTIYF.

J is TRBJ2-1 and V is TRBV5-1; D could derive from TRBD1 or TRBD2 (5 bases each). The V and J ends lost 0 bases and 6 bases respectively, with 13 bases between them. The CDR3 spans 15 residues. Germline-derived CDR1 and CDR2 are SGHRS and YFSETQ. CDR3: CASSLEKLGTNEQFF. The CDR3 region has the DNA TGCGCCAGCAGCTTGGAAAAACTAGGGACCAATGAGCAGTTCTTC.

The chain carries TRBV6-1 and TRBJ2-5; 13 positions match TRBD2. The ends lost 5 bases at V and 4 bases at J; junction bases unmatched: 16. The CDR3 spans 19 residues. Germline lookup yields CDR1 MNHNS and CDR2 SASEGT. CDR3 DNA sequence: TGTGCCAGCAGTCAACGACTAGCGGGAGGAGTATTGGTGGGAGAGACCCAGTACTTC. It is translated as CASSQRLAGGVLVGETQYF.

This clonotype came up a few times. The V call is TRBV12-3 or TRBV12-4, the J call TRBJ2-2; D perhaps matches TRBD1 (6 bases). The germline V and J ends were trimmed by 5 bases and 1 base, with 8 bases remaining between them. This CDR3 comprises 14 residues. CDR3 sequence reads: CASSPRGNTGELFF. The CDR3 nucleotides are TGTGCCAGCAGTCCCAGGGGGAACACCGGGGAGCTGTTTTTT.

V usage is TRBV29-1 and J usage is TRBJ2-1; weak D call: TRBD2 (6 bases). Germline assignment: CDR1 SQVTM and CDR2 ANQGSEA. The CDR3 consists of 12 residues. V was pared by 7 bases and J by 12 bases, with 19 bases between. This chain's CDR3 is CSAPGLSGGQFF. In nucleotides, the CDR3 is TGCAGCGCTCCCGGACTATCTGGGGGGCAGTTCTTC.

The chain carries TRBV10-3 and TRBJ2-7; tentatively, D is TRBD1 (5 bases). This CDR3 spans 16 amino acids. Germline CDR1 ENHRY, CDR2 SYGVKD. Trimming cost V 4 bases and J 0 bases, with 16 bases left between them. The CDR3 DNA reads as TGTGCCATCAGTGCGTTACAGGAACTCAACTCCTACGAGCAGTACTTC. This gives the protein CAISALQELNSYEQYF.

The chain carries TRBV28 and TRBJ1-3; 7 bases agree with TRBD1. CDR1 and CDR2 (germline): MDHEN, SYDVKM. The V gene end was trimmed by 6 bases and the J gene end by 0 bases; junction bases not matched to a gene: 8. The CDR3 extends over 16 amino acids. The CDR3 nucleotides are TGTGCCAGCAGGGCTATTGACAGGGACTCTGGAAACACCATATATTTT. Encoded protein: CASRAIDRDSGNTIYF.

This clonotype has at least ten counts. A junction end diverges from the germline sequence, so it may reflect a read error. This chain links TRBV5-1 with TRBJ2-2; 8 bases fit TRBD2. CDR1 is SGHRS, CDR2 YFSETQ, per germline. This CDR3 has 16 residues. The CDR3 loop is CASSLGLAGNTGELFF. In DNA, the CDR3 is TGTGCCAGCAGCTTAGGACTAGCCGGGAACACCGGGGAGCTGTTTTTT.

The sample holds a few counts of this clonotype. DNA for the CDR3: TGTGCCAGCAGCCAAGAAGCTGCGGGATCCTACGAGCAGTACTTC. Amino acid sequence: CASSQEAAGSYEQYF. The chain links TRBV3-1 to TRBJ2-7; perhaps TRBD2 as D (6 bases). The V gene lost 0 bases and the J gene lost 1 base, with 10 bases spanning the gap. This CDR3 spans 15 amino acids. CDR1 is LGHDT and CDR2 is YNNKEL in the germline V gene (reference sequence).

This clonotype was counted a few times. V is TRBV3-1 and J is TRBJ2-2; possible D gene TRBD2, 5 bases. CDR1 is LGHDT and CDR2 is YNNKEL in the germline V gene (reference sequence). The length of the CDR3 is 16 residues. V lost 1 base, J lost 4 bases, and 13 bases lay in between. The CDR3 sequence: CASSQGGLLSTGELFF. The CDR3 DNA reads as TGTGCCAGCAGCCAAGGAGGACTTCTTTCCACCGGGGAGCTGTTTTTT. Filled out from reference TRBV3-1 and TRBJ2-2, the complete variable domain reads DTAVSQTPKYLVTQMGNDKSIKCEQNLGHDTMYWYKQDSKKFLKIMFSYNNKELIINETVPNRFSPKSPDKAHLNLHINSLELGDSAVYFCASSQGGLLSTGELFFGEGSRLTVL.

This chain uses TRBV6-1 with TRBJ1-6; D is ambiguous. Germline V lookup: CDR1 MNHNS, CDR2 SASEGT. The CDR3 sequence is 15 residues long. The germline V and J ends were trimmed by 2 bases and 8 bases, with 13 bases remaining between them. The CDR3 here is CASSERGFPDSPLHF. CDR3 bases: TGTGCCAGCAGTGAACGGGGTTTCCCCGATTCACCCCTCCACTTT.

This rearrangement joins TRBV20-1 to TRBJ2-1; 9 positions agree with TRBD2. Trimming cost V 4 bases and J 0 bases; bases outside gene matches: 4. The germline gives CDR1 DFQATT, CDR2 SNEGSKA (reference sequence). This CDR3 has 15 residues. This CDR3 reads CSAKWTSASYNEQFF. The CDR3, as DNA: TGCAGTGCTAAATGGACTAGCGCCTCCTACAATGAGCAGTTCTTC.

The chain recombines TRBV3-1 with TRBJ2-3; no clear D gene. From germline, CDR1 is LGHDT and CDR2 YNNKEL (reference sequence). V lost 2 bases to trimming and J lost 10 bases, with 16 bases between them. This CDR3 is built from 14 residues. The CDR3 sequence: CASSQKTPSYAQYF. The CDR3 DNA follows: TGTGCCAGCAGCCAAAAGACCCCTTCCTATGCGCAGTATTTT.

V and J are TRBV7-2 and TRBJ2-3; D possibly corresponds to TRBD1 (5 bases). The CDR3 is 16 residues long. CDR1 SGHTA and CDR2 FQGNSA come from the germline V gene. V was trimmed by 2 bases and J by 0 bases, leaving 12 bases between them. CDR3 loop: CASSLQGWLSTDTQYF. CDR3 nucleotides: TGTGCCAGCAGCTTACAGGGATGGCTTAGCACAGATACGCAGTATTTT. The complete variable domain, with remaining parts taken from reference TRBV7-2 and TRBJ2-3, reads GAGVSQSPSNKVTEKGKDVELRCDPISGHTALYWYRQSLGQGLEFLIYFQGNSAPDKSGLPSDRFSAERTGGSVSTLTIQRTQQEDSAVYLCASSLQGWLSTDTQYFGPGTRLTVL.

The chain joins TRBV4-1 to TRBJ2-7; 13 nucleotides agree with TRBD2. CDR1 MGHRA and CDR2 YSYEKL come from the germline V gene. V shed 2 bases and J 13 bases; nucleotides not matched to a gene: 8. The CDR3 length is 14 residues. CDR3 in amino acids: CASSQLPGLAGRYF. As DNA, the CDR3 is TGCGCCAGCAGCCAACTCCCGGGACTAGCGGGACGATACTTC.

This sequence joins TRBV28 and TRBJ1-2; a weak D match, TRBD1 (6 bases). V shed 4 bases and J shed 3 bases, with 12 bases lying between them. CDR1 is MDHEN and CDR2 is SYDVKM in the germline V gene. The CDR3 sequence is 14 residues long. The CDR3 DNA follows: TGTGCCAGCAGTTACAGGGAGGCGGACTATGGCTACACCTTC. Translated: CASSYREADYGYTF.